This T cell receptor (beta chain) was recovered during a study of blood T cell repertoires in COVID-19. Study summary: The United States, Italy and Spain were the sources of the acute and convalescent COVID-19 samples. Nucleic acid was either cDNA or gDNA, and it came from T cells, B-cell-depleted T cells, or PBMCs.

The germline CDR1 and CDR2 sequences are LGHDT and YNNKEL (reference sequence). CDR3 length equals 16 residues. Trimming cost V 4 bases and J 8 bases, with 23 bases left between them. In the original processing: Nucleated cell counts were estimated from reference gene primer amplification. Data came from immunoSEQ multiplex PCR; TCRdb stores just in-frame clones and leaves some out. V and J calls and clone size follow that table, whereas D and trimming were derived from the DNA. This sample has some 40,000 clones, with 75% to 95% found just once. The V and J genes are TRBV3-1 (or the pseudogene TRBV3-2) and TRBJ1-1, with a possible D match to TRBD1 (6 bases). The specimen was peripheral blood. The receptor was derived from a woman aged 80 or over with acute or convalescent COVID-19. Here the CDR3 DNA reads TGTGCCAGCAGCCGCCTACACGCAGGGGACCCGCGAGAAGCTTTCTTT. It translates to CASSRLHAGDPREAFF.